The 17 T cell receptor beta chains below come from one sample, sequenced in a study of blood T cell repertoires in COVID-19. Profiling relied on immunoSEQ multiplex PCR, and the TCRdb table lists in-frame clones only, not all of them. The sample consists of 330,000 or so clones, under 95% of them appearing once. The specimen was PBMCs or T cells enriched from blood (not recorded which). These receptors originate from a woman in her twenties or thirties who had recovered from COVID-19.

This chain connects TRBV28 to TRBJ1-2; 7 nucleotides line up with TRBD1. CDR3 length: 13 residues. Germline values: CDR1 MDHEN, CDR2 SYDVKM. With V trimmed by 5 bases and J by 6 bases, 6 bases remained unmatched. This CDR3 reads CASSATGEDGYTF. In DNA, the CDR3 is TGTGCCAGCAGTGCTACAGGGGAGGATGGCTACACCTTC.

V and J are TRBV6-2 or TRBV6-3 and TRBJ1-2; D remains unclear. Germline V gene data show CDR1 as MNHEY and CDR2 as SVGEGT. V shed 2 bases and J shed 8 bases, with 6 bases lying between them. The CDR3 has 11 amino acids. The CDR3 nucleotides are TGTGCCAGCAGTTACCAGCGAGGCTACACCTTC. Translation: CASSYQRGYTF.

This clone was picked up a small number of times. J is TRBJ2-5 and V is TRBV5-1, with 7 bases fitting TRBD1. Germline V lookup: CDR1 SGHRS, CDR2 YFSETQ. The CDR3 spans 17 residues. The J segment lost 4 bases and the V segment lost 2 bases, leaving 14 bases of the junction unmatched. CDR3 loop: CASSFFLAGGLGETQYF. The CDR3 nucleotides are TGCGCCAGCAGCTTCTTTCTAGCAGGGGGTTTAGGAGAGACCCAGTACTTC.

This sequence joins TRBV5-8 and TRBJ2-3, with TRBD2 matching over 13 bases. The germline V gene encodes CDR1 SGHTS and CDR2 YDEGEE. With V trimmed by 4 bases and J by 4 bases, 6 bases remained unmatched. The CDR3 contains 16 residues. CDR3 in DNA: TGTGCCAGCAGCCTCCGACTAGCGGGGGGTCCAGATACGCAGTATTTT. Protein product: CASSLRLAGGPDTQYF.

This clone was recorded only once. The gene calls are TRBV7-2 and TRBJ1-1; D not resolved. CDR3 length equals 15 residues. V shed 4 bases and J shed 0 bases, with 12 bases lying between them. Germline V gives CDR1 SGHTA, CDR2 FQGNSA. The DNA for the CDR3 is TGTGCCAGCAGCTCCGCGTTAGAGTTGAACACTGAAGCTTTCTTT. Translating gives CASSSALELNTEAFF.

The V call is TRBV18, the J call TRBJ1-1; TRBD1 aligns across 7 bases. The CDR3 spans 13 residues. Germline-derived CDR1 and CDR2 are KGHSH and LQKENI. J gave up 5 bases and V 7 bases, and 7 bases lay outside the gene matches. DNA for the CDR3: TGTGCCAGCTTGACAGGGCCCTCAACTGAAGCTTTCTTT. Residues: CASLTGPSTEAFF.

The gene calls are TRBV7-8 and TRBJ2-1, with D possibly matching TRBD2 (6 bases). This CDR3 region has 13 residues. Germline CDR1 SGHVS, CDR2 FQNEAQ. V dropped 4 bases and J dropped 7 bases, with 11 bases sitting between them. In DNA form, the CDR3 reads TGTGCCAGCAGCTGGAGGGGAGCGAATGAGCAGTTCTTC. Translating gives CASSWRGANEQFF.

This clone was observed once. The chain couples TRBV19 to TRBJ2-3; 9 bases map to TRBD1. With 6 bases clipped from V and 3 bases from J, the junction kept 1 base outside the gene matches. Germline V gene data show CDR1 as LNHDA and CDR2 as SQIVND (reference sequence). The length of the CDR3 is 13 residues. In DNA, the CDR3 is TGTGCCAGTAGGGGGACAGGGACAGATACGCAGTATTTT. Protein: CASRGTGTDTQYF.

This rearrangement joins TRBV6-5 to TRBJ1-1; D unresolved. V dropped 1 base and J dropped 0 bases, with 6 bases sitting between them. Germline V gene data show CDR1 as MNHEY and CDR2 as SVGAGI. The CDR3 loop spans 14 amino acids. The CDR3 region has the DNA TGTGCCAGCAGTTACTGGCAGATGAACACTGAAGCTTTCTTT. It yields the protein CASSYWQMNTEAFF.

The chain joins TRBV6-5 to TRBJ1-6; possibly TRBD1 for D (5 bases). The CDR3 extends over 14 amino acids. The V end was cut by 2 bases, the J end by 3 bases, with 5 bases between. Germline V gives CDR1 MNHEY, CDR2 SVGAGI. The CDR3 loop is CASSYRGYNSPLHF. As DNA, the CDR3 is TGTGCCAGCAGTTACAGGGGCTATAATTCACCCCTCCACTTT.

The CDR3 here is CASGESGTGGEQYF. The DNA for the CDR3 is TGTGCCAGCGGGGAATCCGGGACAGGCGGCGAGCAGTACTTC. This chain links TRBV9 with TRBJ2-7; 8 positions match TRBD1. Trimming removed 7 bases from V and 6 bases from J; junction bases left unmatched: 12. CDR3 length equals 14 residues. CDR1 is SGDLS and CDR2 is YYNGEE in the germline V gene.

The V and J genes are TRBV5-1 and TRBJ2-7; the D gene is possibly TRBD1 (6 bases). The CDR3 runs to 14 residues. Trimming left V 4 bases short and J 2 bases short, with 13 bases between. The germline V gene has CDR1 SGHRS and CDR2 YFSETQ. The CDR3 is CASSSAGATYEQYF. CDR3 DNA: TGCGCCAGCAGCAGCGCAGGGGCCACCTACGAGCAGTACTTC. Using reference TRBV5-1 and TRBJ2-7 for the parts outside the CDR3, the full variable domain is KAGVTQTPRYLIKTRGQQVTLSCSPISGHRSVSWYQQTPGQGLQFLFEYFSETQRNKGNFPGRFSGRQFSNSRSEMNVSTLELGDSALYLCASSSAGATYEQYFGPGTRLTVT.

The chain employs TRBV6-5 and TRBJ2-7; the D is unclear. Germline loops: CDR1 MNHEY, CDR2 SVGAGI. This CDR3 comprises 14 residues. V gave up 5 bases and J gave up 7 bases, with 18 bases separating them. The CDR3 nucleotides read TGTGCCAGCAGTATACAACAATCCGGGTGGGAGCAGTACTTC. This encodes CASSIQQSGWEQYF.

V usage is TRBV5-8 and J usage is TRBJ1-6; weak D call: TRBD1 (5 bases). The V gene lost 2 bases and the J gene lost 6 bases, with 12 bases spanning the gap. This CDR3 is 15 amino acids long. Germline V CDR1 and CDR2: SGHTS, YDEGEE. CDR3 coding DNA: TGTGCCAGCAGCTTAGCAGGGTTTGGTAATTCACCCCTCCACTTT. Protein product: CASSLAGFGNSPLHF. Drawing the rest from reference TRBV5-8 and TRBJ1-6, the complete variable domain is EAGVTQSPTHLIKTRGQQATLRCSPISGHTSVYWYQQALGLGLQFLLWYDEGEERNRGNFPPRFSGRQFPNYSSELNVNALELEDSALYLCASSLAGFGNSPLHFGNGTRLTVT.

The sample holds one count of this clone. This chain joins TRBV9 and TRBJ1-2; no definite D call. Germline-derived CDR1 and CDR2 are SGDLS and YYNGEE. This CDR3 contains 13 residues. The ends were cut back, 0 bases at V and 3 bases at J, with 6 bases in the middle. The CDR3 here is CASSVEQYYGYTF. CDR3 sequence (DNA): TGTGCCAGCAGCGTAGAACAGTACTATGGCTACACCTTC.

V is TRBV6-5 and J is TRBJ2-1, with TRBD1 matching over 8 bases. This CDR3 is built from 14 residues. Unmatched junction bases numbered 7, after V lost 6 bases and J lost 6 bases. The germline gives CDR1 MNHEY, CDR2 SVGAGI. CDR3 in amino acids: CASSDRGSPNEQFF. For the CDR3, the DNA is TGTGCCAGCAGCGACAGGGGATCCCCCAATGAGCAGTTCTTC.

J is TRBJ2-3 and V is TRBV4-1, with 11 bases fitting TRBD2. The CDR3 contains 15 residues. After removal of 10 bases from V and 3 bases from J, the junction contained 9 bases not matched to a gene. Germline lookup yields CDR1 MGHRA and CDR2 YSYEKL. The CDR3 DNA follows: TGCGCCACCGCCCCCACTAGCGGGGGAACAGATACGCAGTATTTT. Protein sequence: CATAPTSGGTDTQYF.